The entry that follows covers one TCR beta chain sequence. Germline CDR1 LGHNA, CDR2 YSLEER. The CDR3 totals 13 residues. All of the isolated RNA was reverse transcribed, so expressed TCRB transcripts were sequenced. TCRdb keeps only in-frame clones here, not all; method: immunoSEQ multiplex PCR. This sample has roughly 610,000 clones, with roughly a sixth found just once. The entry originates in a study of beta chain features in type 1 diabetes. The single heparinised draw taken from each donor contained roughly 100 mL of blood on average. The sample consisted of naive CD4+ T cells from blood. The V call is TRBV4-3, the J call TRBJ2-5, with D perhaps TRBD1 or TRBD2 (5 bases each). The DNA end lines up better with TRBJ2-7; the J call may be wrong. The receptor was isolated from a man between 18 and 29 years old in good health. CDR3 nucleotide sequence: TGCGCCAGCAGCCAAGAAGAGGGGAACGAGCAGTACTTC. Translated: CASSQEEGNEQYF.